The 32 T cell receptor beta chains below come from one sample, sequenced in a study of T cells in Graves' hyperthyroidism and ophthalmopathy. Researchers amplified the TCR beta CDR3 regions from RNA transcripts. HTBI primers drove first-round RT-PCR of the TCR CDR3. TCRdb recomputed calls from the multiplex PCR reads with MiXCR, one row per CDR3 protein. The sample shows about 58,000 distinct CDR3 sequences, roughly 52% of them seen only once. The sequencing input was blood. The origin of the receptors is a young woman with Graves' ophthalmopathy.

A single count supports this clonotype. V usage is TRBV20-1 and J usage is TRBJ2-5; 12 bases agree with TRBD2. V lost 7 bases and J lost 7; bases outside the gene matches: 7. Germline loops: CDR1 DFQATT, CDR2 SNEGSKA (reference sequence). This CDR3 has 13 amino acids. This chain's CDR3 is CSGRLAGAATQYF. In nucleotides, the CDR3 is TGCAGTGGCAGACTAGCGGGAGCAGCGACCCAGTACTTC.

This clonotype has a count of ten or more. This sequence joins TRBV11-2 and TRBJ1-2; TRBD1 might be the D (5 bases). There are 15 residues in the CDR3. CDR1 and CDR2 from the germline V gene are SGHAT and FQNNGV. V gave up 2 bases and J gave up 8 bases, with 18 bases separating them. The CDR3 here is CASSLMIGGDPGYTF. The CDR3, as DNA: TGTGCCAGCAGCTTAATGATCGGGGGGGATCCGGGCTACACCTTC. Combining the CDR3 with reference TRBV11-2 and TRBJ1-2 gives the whole variable domain EAGVAQSPRYKIIEKRQSVAFWCNPISGHATLYWYQQILGQGPKLLIQFQNNGVVDDSQLPKDRFSAERLKGVDSTLKIQPAKLEDSAVYLCASSLMIGGDPGYTFGSGTRLTVV.

This clonotype came up many times. The genes are TRBV14 and TRBJ1-1; TRBD1 might be the D (5 bases). This CDR3 comprises 14 residues. From germline, CDR1 is SGHDN and CDR2 FVKESK. The germline V and J ends were trimmed by 4 bases and 11 bases, with 20 bases remaining between them. CDR3: CASSPLRDPSWAFF. CDR3 DNA: TGTGCCAGCAGCCCGCTCCGGGACCCTTCGTGGGCTTTCTTT.

This clonotype has ten or more counts. V gene TRBV12-3 or TRBV12-4 combines with J gene TRBJ2-5, with 7 bases aligning to TRBD2. Trimming took 2 bases from V and 2 from J; bases not matched to a gene: 8. The length of the CDR3 is 16 residues. The CDR3 region has the DNA TGTGCCAGCAGTTTAATGAGCGGGGTACCTCAAGAGACCCAGTACTTC. Residues: CASSLMSGVPQETQYF.

J is TRBJ1-5 and V is TRBV29-1; TRBD1 matches 9 bases. J gave up 8 bases and V 7 bases, and 9 bases lay outside the gene matches. CDR1 and CDR2 (germline): SQVTM, ANQGSEA. This CDR3 has 13 residues. The CDR3 DNA sequence: TGCAGCGGACAGGGGGTTGGGACTAAGCCCCAGCATTTT. Translation: CSGQGVGTKPQHF.

As to this clonotype: This CDR3 is missing its conserved last phenylalanine or tryptophan, likely due to a read error. DNA of the CDR3: TGTGCCAGCAGCCTAGGAGCCAGAGCACTGACTAGTAATGAGCAGTTCTCC. This sequence encodes CASSLGARALTSNEQFS. The chain uses TRBV7-8 and TRBJ2-1; the D gene is possibly TRBD2 (6 bases). The ends were cut back, 5 bases at V and 7 bases at J, with 24 bases in the middle. The CDR3 length is 17 residues. Germline-derived CDR1 and CDR2 are SGHVS and FQNEAQ.

As to this clonotype: One end of the junction varies from germline; a read error may be responsible. The J gene is TRBJ1-4, the V gene TRBV19, with no clear D. This CDR3 region has 13 residues. Germline V CDR1 and CDR2: LNHDA, SQIVND (reference sequence). DNA of the CDR3: TGTGCCAGTAGCCCAATAAATAATGAAGAACTGGTTTTT. This encodes CASSPINNEELVF.

The DNA for the CDR3 is TGTGCCAGCAGCCCGGGGGAAAGCGGGAGCTCTGGGGCCAACGTCCTGACTTTC. Translating it yields CASSPGESGSSGANVLTF. This chain uses TRBV2 with TRBJ2-6; 8 bases match TRBD2. Trimming cost V 6 bases and J 0 bases; bases outside gene matches: 10. Looked up from germline, CDR1 is SNHLY and CDR2 is FYNNEI. The CDR3 is 18 residues long.

This clonotype was picked up one time. The chain is built from TRBV7-2 and TRBJ2-7; the match to TRBD2 covers 7 bases. CDR3 length equals 12 residues. The germline CDR1 and CDR2 sequences are SGHTA and FQGNSA. Losses at the gene ends were 3 bases for V and 6 bases for J; bases not matched to a gene: 2. CDR3: CASSFGGSEQYF. The CDR3 nucleotides read TGTGCCAGCAGCTTTGGCGGGAGCGAGCAGTACTTC.

This clonotype was detected many times. CDR3 nucleotide sequence: TGTGCCAGCAGCCTAGGGACAGCCGCTACCCAAGAGACCCAGTACTTC. This gives the protein CASSLGTAATQETQYF. The chain employs TRBV7-3 and TRBJ2-5, with 7 bases identical to TRBD1. The CDR3 contains 16 residues. Germline V gives CDR1 SGHTA, CDR2 FQGTGA. The ends lost 5 bases at V and 1 base at J; junction bases unmatched: 10.

This clonotype was picked up many times. The chain uses TRBV11-2 and TRBJ2-7; TRBD2 agrees at 9 bases. Germline CDR1 reads SGHAT; CDR2 reads FQNNGV. The length of the CDR3 is 15 residues. The V segment lost 8 bases and the J segment 3 bases; nucleotides outside the gene matches: 11. The CDR3 is CASSVTSGSYYEQYF. CDR3 in DNA: TGTGCCAGCTCCGTCACTAGCGGGTCCTACTACGAGCAGTACTTC.

Remarks on this clonotype: A much bigger clone sits one base away, suggesting this may be a read error. The rearrangement joins TRBV7-2 to TRBJ2-2; 9 bases line up with TRBD1. The CDR3 has 19 residues. From germline, CDR1 is SGHTA and CDR2 FQGNSA. CDR3 bases: TGTGCCAGCAGTCGCACTCATTCCGGGACAGGGCTGAACACCGGGGAGCTGTCTTTT. Protein sequence: CASSRTHSGTGLNTGELSF.

The rearrangement uses TRBV7-9 and TRBJ2-3; D is unresolved. Germline V gene lookup returns CDR1 SEHNR and CDR2 FQNEAQ (reference sequence). Trimming shortened V by 1 base and J by 1 base, and 6 bases separated the two germline ends. This CDR3 is built from 14 residues. This CDR3 reads CASSLGMGTDTQYF. DNA for the CDR3: TGTGCCAGCAGCTTAGGTATGGGCACAGATACGCAGTATTTT.

This chain uses TRBV14 with TRBJ2-5; the D gene could be TRBD1 or TRBD2 (5 bases each). The germline V gene has CDR1 SGHDN and CDR2 FVKESK. This CDR3 has 14 residues. Trimming took 0 bases from V and 5 from J, leaving 10 bases between them. The DNA of the CDR3 is TGTGCCAGCAGCCAAGAAAGCTGGGGGGAGACCCAGTACTTC. This sequence encodes CASSQESWGETQYF.

V usage is TRBV7-8 and J usage is TRBJ2-5; 11 bases match TRBD2. CDR1 SGHVS and CDR2 FQNEAQ come from the germline V gene. V was pared by 1 base and J by 9 bases, with 4 bases of the junction left unmatched. The CDR3 has 14 amino acids. The CDR3 sequence: CASSLGLAGGPQYF. CDR3 sequence (DNA): TGTGCCAGCAGCTTAGGCTTAGCGGGAGGGCCCCAGTACTTC.

In regard to this clonotype: This likely comes from a read error, as the CDR3 has no conserved phenylalanine or tryptophan at its end. The DNA is omitted, as the CDR3 cannot be located on it reliably, and the CDR3 follows TCRdb's listing. This chain uses TRBV19 with TRBJ2-3; TRBD1 is the table's D call, not checked against the DNA. The CDR3 region is 16 residues in length, termini included. From germline, CDR1 is LNHDA and CDR2 SQIVND (reference sequence). The CDR3 sequence: CASSISLGGSTDTQYL.

This clonotype was counted many times. The chain recombines TRBV6-1 with TRBJ2-3; D possibly matches TRBD1 or TRBD2 (5 bases each). Trimming shortened V by 3 bases and J by 1 base, and 14 bases separated the two germline ends. There are 16 residues in the CDR3. Germline CDR1 is MNHNS and CDR2 is SASEGT. CDR3 sequence (DNA): TGTGCCAGCAGTGATAGAGGGACCCAAGGCACAGATACGCAGTATTTT. Its protein is CASSDRGTQGTDTQYF.

The rearrangement uses TRBV15 and TRBJ1-3, with D possibly TRBD1 on 5 matching bases. V was clipped by 1 base and J by 8 bases, with 30 bases between them. The CDR3 has 20 amino acids. The germline V gene has CDR1 LNHNV and CDR2 YYDKDF (reference sequence). As DNA, the CDR3 is TGTGCCACCAGCAGAGGGTGGAGGGAGGGAATGGGGGACTATGGCTACACCATATATTTT. This translates into CATSRGWREGMGDYGYTIYF.

This clonotype was seen at least ten times. This rearrangement joins TRBV13 to TRBJ2-3; a possible D gene is TRBD2 (5 bases). CDR1 PRHDT and CDR2 FYEKMQ come from the germline V gene (reference sequence). The V gene lost 4 bases and the J gene lost 0 bases, with 14 bases spanning the gap. There are 16 residues in the CDR3. Here the CDR3 DNA reads TGTGCCAGCAGCTCTGGTGTCGGGGTGAGCACAGATACGCAGTATTTT. Amino acids: CASSSGVGVSTDTQYF.

This clonotype is categorized as medium-sized. This chain connects TRBV2 to TRBJ2-7; possible D gene TRBD2, 7 bases. This CDR3 is built from 15 residues. V was shortened by 3 bases and J by 6 bases, with 18 bases between the two germline ends. Germline V CDR1 and CDR2: SNHLY, FYNNEI. Here the CDR3 DNA reads TGTGCCAGCAGTGATACGGGGGGCGCCTGGGGCGAGCAGTACTTC. Protein: CASSDTGGAWGEQYF.

This clonotype has a count of ten or more. This sequence joins TRBV20-1 and TRBJ2-3; no firm D call. Germline CDR1 DFQATT, CDR2 SNEGSKA (reference sequence). The V end lost 6 bases, the J end lost 1 base, and 8 bases lay between the germline ends. The CDR3 extends over 12 amino acids. CDR3 in DNA: TGCAGTGCCGCCCAGGGCACAGATACGCAGTATTTT. Amino acid sequence: CSAAQGTDTQYF.

Turning to this clonotype: This may arise from a read error, as a much more abundant clone is one base away. The chain joins TRBV5-1 to TRBJ2-7, with TRBD1 identical over 8 bases. This CDR3 is built from 15 residues. Germline CDR1 and CDR2: SGHRS and YFSETQ. CDR3: CACSLRQGSTYGQYF. The DNA for the CDR3 is TGCGCCTGCAGCCTGAGACAGGGGAGCACCTACGGGCAGTACTTC.

This clonotype showed up many times. The chain uses TRBV10-3 and TRBJ2-7; 8 bases match TRBD2. CDR1 ENHRY and CDR2 SYGVKD come from the germline V gene. V shed 8 bases, J shed 2 bases, and the junction held 8 bases outside the gene matches. This CDR3 spans 14 amino acids. For the CDR3, the DNA is TGTGCCATCTCCACGGGGGGGGGAGCCTACGAGCAGTACTTC. As protein: CAISTGGGAYEQYF.

This clonotype was seen many times. The chain uses TRBV3-1 and TRBJ2-7; D unresolved. In germline, CDR1 is LGHDT, CDR2 YNNKEL (reference sequence). The CDR3 totals 15 residues. The V end was cut by 0 bases, the J end by 2 bases, with 11 bases between. Here the CDR3 DNA reads TGTGCCAGCAGCCAAGATTCCCTCTGGACCTACGAGCAGTACTTC. This translates into CASSQDSLWTYEQYF.

This clonotype was counted at least ten times. The gene calls are TRBV7-3 and TRBJ2-5; D may be TRBD1 or TRBD2 (6 bases each). The germline V gene has CDR1 SGHTA and CDR2 FQGTGA. Trimming cost V 3 bases and J 1 base, with 9 bases left between them. This CDR3 contains 14 residues. The CDR3 coding sequence is TGTGCCAGCAGCTTGGAGGGGGGCCAAGAGACCCAGTACTTC. This translates into CASSLEGGQETQYF.

V gene TRBV15 combines with J gene TRBJ2-7; TRBD2 matches at 14 bases. J was trimmed by 7 bases and V by 3 bases; bases with no gene match: 5. The germline gives CDR1 LNHNV, CDR2 YYDKDF (reference sequence). This CDR3 comprises 15 residues. CDR3 sequence: CATSSPGLAGVEQYF. The CDR3 DNA reads as TGTGCCACCAGCAGTCCGGGACTAGCGGGAGTTGAGCAGTACTTC.

This clonotype was seen only a few times. The chain has TRBV14 and TRBJ2-1; 9 positions match TRBD1. Germline lookup yields CDR1 SGHDN and CDR2 FVKESK. The CDR3 sequence is 15 residues long. V gave up 3 bases and J gave up 4 bases; unmatched junction bases: 4. The DNA of the CDR3 is TGTGCCAGCAGCCAGACAGGGGGGATATACAATGAGCAGTTCTTC. Its protein product is CASSQTGGIYNEQFF.

This clonotype has at least ten counts. The chain employs TRBV6-4 and TRBJ1-2, with 7 bases identical to TRBD1. The CDR3 is 13 residues long. Germline V gene sequence: CDR1 MRHNA, CDR2 SNTAGT. The junction had 2 bases not matched to a gene; V was cut back by 5 bases and J by 2 bases. The CDR3 sequence: CASSRDRNYGYTF. DNA of the CDR3: TGTGCCAGCAGTCGGGACAGAAACTATGGCTACACCTTC.

This clonotype was seen many times. This chain uses TRBV7-9 with TRBJ2-1; 9 bases map to TRBD1. The germline V gene has CDR1 SEHNR and CDR2 FQNEAQ (reference sequence). The CDR3 length is 15 residues. Trimming at V came to 5 bases and at J to 8 bases, leaving 10 bases not matched to a gene. The CDR3 DNA reads as TGTGCCAGCAGCAGAATAGGGACAGGGATCGATGAGCAGTTCTTC. Amino acids: CASSRIGTGIDEQFF.

J is TRBJ1-1 and V is TRBV24-1; D is possibly TRBD1 (6 bases). The CDR3 is 15 residues long. Germline V gives CDR1 KGHDR, CDR2 SFDVKD. V was shortened by 5 bases and J by 0 bases, with 12 bases between the two germline ends. Here the CDR3 DNA reads TGTGCCACCAGTGTTGGGGGCAGCATGAACACTGAAGCTTTCTTT. Residues: CATSVGGSMNTEAFF.

V and J are TRBV7-8 and TRBJ1-1; TRBD1 might be the D (5 bases). V was pared by 4 bases and J by 4 bases, with 22 bases between. This CDR3 spans 17 amino acids. The V gene's germline CDR1 is SGHVS and CDR2 FQNEAQ. The CDR3, as DNA: TGTGCCAGCAGCTGGGGACTAGCGGGAGATGGGGGCACTGAAGCTTTCTTT. Translated: CASSWGLAGDGGTEAFF.

This clonotype was recorded many times. This chain links TRBV7-9 with TRBJ2-7, with TRBD1 identical over 11 bases. Germline loops: CDR1 SEHNR, CDR2 FQNEAQ (reference sequence). V lost 2 bases to trimming and J lost 5 bases; unmatched junction nucleotides: 5. The CDR3 is 15 residues long. The CDR3 sequence is CASSLLGTGGHEQYF. The CDR3 DNA follows: TGTGCCAGCAGCTTACTCGGGACAGGGGGACACGAGCAGTACTTC.